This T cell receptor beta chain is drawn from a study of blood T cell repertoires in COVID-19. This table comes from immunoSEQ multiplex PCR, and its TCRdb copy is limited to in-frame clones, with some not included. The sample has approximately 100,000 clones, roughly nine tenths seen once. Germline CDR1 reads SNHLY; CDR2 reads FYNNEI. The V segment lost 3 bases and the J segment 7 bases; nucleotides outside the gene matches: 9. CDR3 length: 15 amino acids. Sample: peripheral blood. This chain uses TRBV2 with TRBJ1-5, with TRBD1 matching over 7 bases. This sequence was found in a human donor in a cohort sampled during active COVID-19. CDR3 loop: CASSDRGTEDQPQHF. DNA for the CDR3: TGTGCCAGCAGTGATAGGGGGACAGAGGACCAGCCCCAGCATTTT.